This record covers a single T cell receptor (beta chain). Its specificity is not known. The source of the sample is a study of shared clonotypes between healthy human individuals. Study information: The study drew on a couple of women and a few men aged 18 to 49 as donors. CD4 naive cells filled three plates per donor, CD4 memory three, CD8 naive two and CD8 memory one. Study results and limitations: Around 5% of naive CD4 clonotypes were shared across a few donors.

CDR1 is KGHSH, CDR2 LQKENI, per germline. Between the trimmed V and J ends, which lost 6 bases and 5 bases, there was a span of 16 bases. The CDR3 runs 14 residues. In the authors' workflow: Filtering differed, since immunoSEQ gave only junction sequences and no quality scores. Using immunoSEQ multiplex PCR, the repertoire was profiled, and TCRdb retains in-frame clones only, with some absent. That table furnishes V, J and clone size, whereas the DNA furnished D and trimming. Here the sample spans around 700,000 clones, 72% being singletons. The rearrangement links TRBV18 to TRBJ1-2; the D gene is possibly TRBD1 (5 bases). The receptor was isolated from a woman aged 25 to 39 in good health. The sequencing input was memory CD4+ T cells sorted from blood. As to subset: CD45RA-negative fraction. The CDR3 is CASSPVRDAYGYTF. The CDR3, as DNA: TGTGCCAGCTCCCCGGTCCGGGACGCTTATGGCTACACCTTC.